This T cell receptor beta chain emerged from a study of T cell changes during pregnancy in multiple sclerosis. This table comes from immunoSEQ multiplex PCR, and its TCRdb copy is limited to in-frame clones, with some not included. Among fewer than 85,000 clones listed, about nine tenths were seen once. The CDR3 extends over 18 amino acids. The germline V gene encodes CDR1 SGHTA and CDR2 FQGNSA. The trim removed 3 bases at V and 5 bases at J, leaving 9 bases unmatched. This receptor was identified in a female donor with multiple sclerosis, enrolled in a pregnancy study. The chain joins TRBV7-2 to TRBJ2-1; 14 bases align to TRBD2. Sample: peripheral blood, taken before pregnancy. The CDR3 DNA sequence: TGTGCCAGCAGCTTCCTAGGAGGGGGACTAGCGGGGGACAATGAGCAGTTCTTC. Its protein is CASSFLGGGLAGDNEQFF.